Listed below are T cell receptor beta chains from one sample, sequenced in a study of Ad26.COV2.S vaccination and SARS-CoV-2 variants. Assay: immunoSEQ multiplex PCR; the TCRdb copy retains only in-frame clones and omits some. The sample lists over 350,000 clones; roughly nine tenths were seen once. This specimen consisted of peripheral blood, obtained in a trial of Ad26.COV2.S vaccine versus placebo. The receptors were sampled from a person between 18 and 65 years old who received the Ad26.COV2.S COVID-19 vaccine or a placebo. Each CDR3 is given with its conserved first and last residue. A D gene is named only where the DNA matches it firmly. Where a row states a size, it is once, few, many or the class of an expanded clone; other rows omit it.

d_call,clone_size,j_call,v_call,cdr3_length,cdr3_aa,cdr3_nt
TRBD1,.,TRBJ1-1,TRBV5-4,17,CASSLFGRGAFRTEAFF,TGTGCCAGCAGCTTGTTCGGCAGGGGGGCGTTTCGCACTGAAGCTTTCTTT
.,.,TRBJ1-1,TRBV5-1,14,CASSLLPQNTEAFF,TGCGCCAGCAGCTTATTGCCCCAGAACACTGAAGCTTTCTTT
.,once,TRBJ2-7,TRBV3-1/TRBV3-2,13,CASSRDSLGEQYF,TGTGCCAGCAGCCGAGACAGCCTCGGGGAGCAGTACTTC
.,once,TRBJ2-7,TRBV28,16,CASSLIDTLGDYEQYF,TGTGCCAGCAGTTTAATCGACACTCTGGGAGACTACGAGCAGTACTTC
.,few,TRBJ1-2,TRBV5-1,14,CASSRDGGRSSYTF,TGCGCCAGCTCCAGAGACGGGGGAAGGAGTAGCTACACCTTC
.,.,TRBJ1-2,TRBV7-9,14,CASTGRGPYEGYTF,TGTGCCAGCACAGGGAGAGGTCCCTATGAGGGCTACACCTTC
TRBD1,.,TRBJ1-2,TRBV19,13,CASSPVRDSGYTF,TGTGCCAGTAGTCCCGTACGGGACAGCGGCTACACCTTC
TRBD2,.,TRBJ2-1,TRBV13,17,CASSFSPGTSGGDEQFF,TGTGCCAGCAGCTTCAGCCCTGGGACTAGCGGGGGGGATGAGCAGTTCTTC
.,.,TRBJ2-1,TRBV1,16,CTSSQEGARGYNEQFF,TGCACCAGCAGCCAAGAAGGCGCGCGGGGGTACAATGAGCAGTTCTTC
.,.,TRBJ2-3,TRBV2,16,CASSDLEPSSTDTQYF,TGTGCCAGCAGTGATTTAGAACCTTCTAGCACAGATACGCAGTATTTT
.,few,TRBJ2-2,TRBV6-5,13,CASSYSYTGELFF,TGTGCCAGCAGTTACTCGTACACCGGGGAGCTGTTTTTT
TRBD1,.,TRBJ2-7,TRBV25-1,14,CASSELDRAYEQYF,TGTGCCAGCAGTGAATTGGACAGGGCTTACGAGCAGTACTTC
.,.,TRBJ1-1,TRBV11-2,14,CASSFRMQGTEAFF,TGTGCCAGCAGCTTTAGAATGCAGGGCACTGAAGCTTTCTTT
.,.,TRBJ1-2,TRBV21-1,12,CAVRGRSYGYTF,TGTGCCGTGCGGGGGCGCAGCTATGGCTACACCTTC
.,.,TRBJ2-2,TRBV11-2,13,CASSLERTGELFF,TGTGCCAGCAGCTTAGAACGGACCGGGGAGCTGTTTTTT
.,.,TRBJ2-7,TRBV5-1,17,CASSFSIGVGGRDEQYF,TGCGCCAGCAGCTTCTCTATCGGGGTTGGCGGGCGTGACGAGCAGTACTTC
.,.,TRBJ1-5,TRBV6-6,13,CASTFDLNQPQHF,TGTGCCAGCACCTTTGACCTCAATCAGCCCCAGCATTTT
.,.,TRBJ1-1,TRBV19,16,CASSPSVYVANTEAFF,TGTGCCAGTAGTCCCAGCGTCTATGTTGCGAACACTGAAGCTTTCTTT
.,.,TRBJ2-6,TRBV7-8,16,CASSSDGFSGANVLTF,TGTGCCAGCAGCTCAGACGGCTTCTCTGGGGCCAACGTCCTGACTTTC
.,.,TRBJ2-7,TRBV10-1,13,CASSVGGSGEQYF,TGCGCCAGCAGTGTGGGGGGAAGCGGCGAGCAGTACTTC
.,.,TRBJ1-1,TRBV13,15,CASSLTPRGGTEAFF,TGTGCCAGCAGCTTAACGCCCCGGGGGGGAACTGAAGCTTTCTTT
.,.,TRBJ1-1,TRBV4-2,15,CASSQASQGDTEAFF,TGTGCCAGCAGCCAAGCAAGCCAGGGAGACACTGAAGCTTTCTTT
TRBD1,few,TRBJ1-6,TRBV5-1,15,CASSPRQGKGSPLHF,TGCGCCAGCAGCCCTAGACAGGGGAAGGGATCACCCCTCCACTTT
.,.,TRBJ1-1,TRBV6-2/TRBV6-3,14,CASSYRDKVSEAFF,TGTGCCAGCAGTTACCGGGACAAGGTATCTGAAGCTTTCTTT
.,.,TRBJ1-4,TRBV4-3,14,CASSQERGSEKLFF,TGCGCCAGCAGCCAAGAGAGGGGGAGCGAAAAACTGTTTTTT
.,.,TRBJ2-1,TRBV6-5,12,CATYRDYNEQFF,TGTGCCACATACAGGGATTACAATGAGCAGTTCTTC
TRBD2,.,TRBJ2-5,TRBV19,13,CASTGRGQETQYF,TGTGCCAGTACCGGGAGGGGGCAAGAGACCCAGTACTTC
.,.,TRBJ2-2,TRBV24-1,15,CATSDLRLPPGELFF,TGTGCCACCAGTGATTTGCGACTTCCTCCTGGGGAGCTGTTTTTT
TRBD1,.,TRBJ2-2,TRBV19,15,CASSIGTGVTGELFF,TGTGCCAGTAGTATCGGGACAGGGGTTACCGGGGAGCTGTTTTTT
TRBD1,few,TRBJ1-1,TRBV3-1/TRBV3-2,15,CASSLTQGVATEAFF,TGTGCCAGCAGCCTGACTCAGGGGGTGGCCACTGAAGCTTTCTTT
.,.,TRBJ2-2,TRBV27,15,CASSRGNLPTGELFF,TGTGCCAGCAGTCGGGGAAATTTGCCAACCGGGGAGCTGTTTTTT
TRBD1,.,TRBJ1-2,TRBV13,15,CASSSPGQGRLGYTF,TGTGCCAGCAGCTCCCCGGGACAGGGTCGTTTAGGCTACACCTTC
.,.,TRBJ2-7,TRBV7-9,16,CASSRDRGFRSYEQYF,TGTGCCAGCAGCCGGGACCGCGGGTTCCGCTCCTACGAGCAGTACTTC
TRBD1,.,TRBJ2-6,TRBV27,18,CASSSTGGAGPGANVLTF,TGTGCCAGCAGTTCCACAGGGGGCGCGGGGCCTGGGGCCAACGTCCTGACTTTC
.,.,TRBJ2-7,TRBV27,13,CASSGGRAYEQYF,TGTGCCAGCAGTGGAGGAAGGGCCTACGAGCAGTACTTC
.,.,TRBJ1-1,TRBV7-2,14,CASSPGALGAEAFF,TGTGCCAGCAGCCCTGGGGCCCTCGGGGCTGAAGCTTTCTTT
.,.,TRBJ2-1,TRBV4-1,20,CASSQALPARGESIYNEQFF,TGCGCCAGCAGCCAAGCTCTGCCCGCCAGGGGCGAATCGATCTACAATGAGCAGTTCTTC
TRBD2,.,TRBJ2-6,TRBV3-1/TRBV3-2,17,CASSQAASGGGANVLTF,TGTGCCAGCAGCCAAGCGGCTAGCGGGGGCGGGGCCAACGTCCTGACTTTC
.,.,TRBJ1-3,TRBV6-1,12,CASSERGNTIYF,TGTGCCAGCAGTGAACGTGGAAACACCATATATTTT
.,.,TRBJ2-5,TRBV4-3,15,CASSQERTGEATQYF,TGCGCCAGCAGCCAAGAGCGTACAGGGGAGGCGACCCAGTACTTC
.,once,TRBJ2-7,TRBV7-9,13,CASSRQETDEQYF,TGTGCCAGCAGCCGACAGGAAACGGACGAGCAGTACTTC
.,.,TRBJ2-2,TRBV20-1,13,CSASLGNTGELFF,TGCAGTGCTAGTTTGGGGAACACCGGGGAGCTGTTTTTT
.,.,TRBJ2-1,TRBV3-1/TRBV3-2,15,CASSRTVSSYNEQFF,TGTGCCAGCAGTCGGACCGTAAGCTCCTACAATGAGCAGTTCTTC
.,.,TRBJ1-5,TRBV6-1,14,CASRNPTSGQPQHF,TGTGCCAGCAGAAACCCTACAAGCGGCCAGCCCCAGCATTTT
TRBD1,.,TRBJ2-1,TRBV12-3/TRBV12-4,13,CASSPGQLNEQFF,TGTGCCAGCAGTCCGGGACAGCTGAATGAGCAGTTCTTC
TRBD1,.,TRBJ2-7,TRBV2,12,CASSGTGIEQYF,TGTGCCAGCAGTGGGACAGGGATCGAGCAGTACTTC
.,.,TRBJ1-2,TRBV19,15,CASSMELLNRYGYTF,TGTGCCAGTAGTATGGAACTGCTTAATAGGTATGGCTACACCTTC
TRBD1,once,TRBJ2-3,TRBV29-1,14,CSVNDRGRGDTQYF,TGCAGCGTTAATGACAGGGGGCGAGGAGATACGCAGTATTTT
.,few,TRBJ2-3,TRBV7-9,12,CASSYSTDTQYF,TGTGCCAGCAGCTATAGCACAGATACGCAGTATTTT
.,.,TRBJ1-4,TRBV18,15,CASSSSRATNEKLFF,TGTGCCAGCTCATCGTCCAGGGCAACTAATGAAAAACTGTTTTTT
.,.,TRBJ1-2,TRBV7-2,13,CASSLEASGGYTF,TGTGCCAGCAGCTTAGAAGCAAGCGGGGGCTACACCTTC
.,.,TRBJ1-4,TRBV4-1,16,CASSQGKSIQDEKLFF,TGCGCCAGCAGCCAAGGAAAGTCCATCCAAGATGAAAAACTGTTTTTT
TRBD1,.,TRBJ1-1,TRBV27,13,CASTQGRWTEAFF,TGTGCCAGCACACAGGGGAGGTGGACTGAAGCTTTCTTT
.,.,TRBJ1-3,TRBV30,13,CACRGAGGNTIYF,TGTGCCTGTCGGGGAGCAGGTGGAAACACCATATATTTT
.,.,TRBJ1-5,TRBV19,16,CASSTREGDVNQPQHF,TGTGCCAGTAGTACCCGGGAGGGAGATGTGAATCAGCCCCAGCATTTT